This T cell receptor (beta chain) was profiled in a study of cytomegalovirus exposure and HLA in healthy donors. PCR primers comprised 60 Vbeta and 13 Jbeta primers. Repertoires were generated with immunoSEQ multiplex PCR, while TCRdb's copy carries only in-frame clones and drops some. Of 140,000 or so clones listed, around 72% were seen once; the top ten hold 4.3%. This CDR3 has 13 residues. Germline values: CDR1 WSHSY, CDR2 SAAADI. V trimming: 8 bases; J trimming: 4 bases; junction bases outside the gene matches: 6. Points on this clone: Its antigen remains unidentified.

Broader study findings: It was taken for granted in presence/absence analyses that sequencing depth across donors was roughly uniform. In an earlier analysis, productive rearrangement rates for most beta V segments clustered near 87% or 30%.

The receptor's source is a man between 18 and 35 years old in good health and CMV-seropositive. The rearrangement links TRBV10-2 to TRBJ2-7, with 9 bases matching TRBD2. Sequencing was done on a sample of PBMCs. The DNA for the CDR3 is TGCGCCAGCGGGCGGGGGGGCCCGTACGAGCAGTACTTC. Amino acid sequence: CASGRGGPYEQYF.